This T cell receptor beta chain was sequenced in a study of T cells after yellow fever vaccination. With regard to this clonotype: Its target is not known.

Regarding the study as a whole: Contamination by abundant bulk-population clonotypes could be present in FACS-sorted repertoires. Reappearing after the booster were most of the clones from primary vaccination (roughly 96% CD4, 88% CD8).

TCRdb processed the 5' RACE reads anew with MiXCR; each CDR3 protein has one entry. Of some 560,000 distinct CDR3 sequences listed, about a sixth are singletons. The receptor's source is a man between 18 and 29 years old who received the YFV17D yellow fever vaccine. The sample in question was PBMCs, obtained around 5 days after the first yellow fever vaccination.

In DNA, the CDR3 is TGCAGTGCTAGTGAAGGGGGCCAAGCTTTCTTT. Its translation is CSASEGGQAFF. The V and J genes are TRBV20-1 and TRBJ1-1; 7 bases are shared with TRBD1. The CDR3 totals 11 residues. Unmatched junction bases numbered 4, after V lost 3 bases and J lost 9 bases. Germline CDR1 is DFQATT and CDR2 is SNEGSKA (reference sequence).